This TCR beta chain was captured by sequencing in a study of T cell responses to AZD1222 COVID-19 vaccine. Profiling relied on immunoSEQ multiplex PCR, and the TCRdb table lists in-frame clones only, not all of them. The sample has more than 110,000 clones; 80% to 95% are singletons. The input for sequencing was peripheral blood, taken 28 days after the second AZD1222 dose. The receptor was derived from an adult who received the AZD1222 COVID-19 vaccine.

CDR3 in DNA: TGTGCCAGCAGCGTGGCAGGGGGTTTGAACACTGAAGCTTTCTTT. Translation gives CASSVAGGLNTEAFF. The chain links TRBV9 to TRBJ1-1; 7 bases agree with TRBD1. The CDR3 spans 15 residues. Germline CDR1 reads SGDLS; CDR2 reads YYNGEE. V was pared by 2 bases and J by 0 bases, with 4 bases of the junction left unmatched.